One and the same sample provided the 28 T cell receptor beta chains below, sequenced in a study of cytomegalovirus exposure and HLA in healthy donors. Researchers ran the PCR with 60 Vbeta and 13 Jbeta primers. TCRdb keeps only in-frame clones here, not all; method: immunoSEQ multiplex PCR. The table lists more than 200,000 clones, about 80% of them singletons. Sequences were obtained from PBMCs. These receptors originate from a girl aged 10-17 years in good health and CMV-seronegative.

The gene calls are TRBV6-1 and TRBJ1-1, with unresolved D. Germline V lookup: CDR1 MNHNS, CDR2 SASEGT. The CDR3 covers 14 residues. V lost 2 bases, J lost 0 bases, and 7 bases lay in between. The CDR3 sequence: CASSEPGMNTEAFF. The DNA of the CDR3 is TGTGCCAGCAGTGAACCGGGGATGAACACTGAAGCTTTCTTT.

This chain joins TRBV6-1 and TRBJ2-7; the match to TRBD2 covers 7 bases. Unmatched junction bases numbered 15, after V lost 1 base and J lost 3 bases. Germline lookup yields CDR1 MNHNS and CDR2 SASEGT. The CDR3 extends over 18 amino acids. The CDR3 region has the DNA TGTGCCAGCAGTGAAGACGGACTAGAAGGGTGGCCGAGCTACGAGCAGTACTTC. This sequence encodes CASSEDGLEGWPSYEQYF.

V and J are TRBV30 and TRBJ1-2, with 7 bases matching TRBD1. This CDR3 is built from 13 residues. Per the germline V gene, CDR1 is GTSNPN and CDR2 is SVGIG (reference sequence). The V segment lost 2 bases and the J segment 4 bases; nucleotides outside the gene matches: 4. The CDR3 sequence: CAWSLGDSYGYTF. Here the CDR3 DNA reads TGTGCCTGGAGTTTGGGGGACAGCTATGGCTACACCTTC.

The rearrangement links TRBV28 to TRBJ1-2; D gene ambiguous. Between the trimmed V and J ends, which lost 1 base and 6 bases, there was a span of 15 bases. This CDR3 is 15 amino acids long. Germline V gene data show CDR1 as MDHEN and CDR2 as SYDVKM. Written as DNA, the CDR3 is TGTGCCAGCAGTTTATATCAAATTGCGATGGATGGCTACACCTTC. Protein sequence: CASSLYQIAMDGYTF.

The chain has TRBV28 and TRBJ2-1; the match to TRBD2 covers 9 bases. The germline CDR1 and CDR2 sequences are MDHEN and SYDVKM. The CDR3 covers 15 residues. The ends lost 2 bases at V and 5 bases at J; junction bases unmatched: 4. The CDR3 bases are TGTGCCAGCAGTTTACGTAGCGGGGGCCACAATGAGCAGTTCTTC. It encodes CASSLRSGGHNEQFF.

This clone was observed a handful of times. J is TRBJ2-6 and V is TRBV15; TRBD2 might be the D (6 bases). This CDR3 has 18 residues. CDR1 and CDR2 from the germline V gene are LNHNV and YYDKDF (reference sequence). V was pared by 7 bases and J by 1 base, with 20 bases between. CDR3 bases: TGTGCCACCAAGGGAGGCTCTGTATCAGTGTCTGGGGCCAACGTCCTGACTTTC. This gives the protein CATKGGSVSVSGANVLTF.

This chain uses TRBV4-2 with TRBJ1-4; a weak D match, TRBD1 (5 bases). Germline V gives CDR1 LGHNA, CDR2 YNFKEQ. The length of the CDR3 is 15 residues. With 4 bases removed from V and 0 bases from J, the gap between germline ends came to 9 bases. The CDR3 loop is CASSLRQSTNEKLFF. CDR3 nucleotides: TGTGCCAGCAGCCTTCGACAGTCAACTAATGAAAAACTGTTTTTT.

V gene TRBV6-1 combines with J gene TRBJ2-2, with 9 nucleotides matching TRBD1. V was clipped by 8 bases and J by 1 base; unmatched bases: 5. Germline CDR1 reads MNHNS; CDR2 reads SASEGT. This CDR3 is 15 amino acids long. CDR3 DNA sequence: TGTGCCAGCCCGAGGACAGGGGTGAACACCGGGGAGCTGTTTTTT. It encodes CASPRTGVNTGELFF.

The chain couples TRBV28 to TRBJ1-1, with TRBD1 as a possible D gene (5 bases). The germline CDR1 and CDR2 sequences are MDHEN and SYDVKM. This CDR3 is 15 amino acids long. V was trimmed by 2 bases and J by 1 base, leaving 11 bases between them. The CDR3 spells CASSLAGWGNTEAFF. Written as DNA, the CDR3 is TGTGCCAGCAGTTTAGCAGGGTGGGGGAACACTGAAGCTTTCTTT.

Details on this clone: The sample contains more than one DNA sequence encoding this CDR3. This sequence joins TRBV30 and TRBJ1-5; 7 nucleotides line up with TRBD1. The junction had 0 bases not matched to a gene; V was cut back by 2 bases and J by 2 bases. Per the germline V gene, CDR1 is GTSNPN and CDR2 is SVGIG (reference sequence). CDR3 length equals 13 residues. CDR3 DNA: TGTGCCTGGAGTACAGGGGGCAATCAGCCCCAGCATTTT. Residues: CAWSTGGNQPQHF.

The chain recombines TRBV6-5 with TRBJ2-5; 9 bases match TRBD1. After removal of 5 bases from V and 4 bases from J, the junction contained 8 bases not matched to a gene. CDR1 is MNHEY and CDR2 is SVGAGI in the germline V gene. The CDR3 has 15 amino acids. The CDR3 loop reads CASSPRDRERETQYF. CDR3 nucleotides: TGTGCCAGCAGTCCCCGGGACAGGGAACGAGAGACCCAGTACTTC.

CDR3 DNA sequence: TGTGCCATCAGTGACAGAATGAACACTGAAGCTTTCTTT. Encoded protein: CAISDRMNTEAFF. The J gene is TRBJ1-1, the V gene TRBV10-3, with unresolved D. Trimming cost V 3 bases and J 0 bases, with 5 bases left between them. The V gene's germline CDR1 is ENHRY and CDR2 SYGVKD. The CDR3 contains 13 residues.

The chain links TRBV19 to TRBJ1-5; unclear D gene. The CDR3 consists of 15 residues. Germline CDR1 and CDR2: LNHDA and SQIVND (reference sequence). V was pared by 10 bases and J by 0 bases, with 16 bases between. The CDR3 sequence is CATNTVPYSNQPQHF. CDR3 coding DNA: TGTGCCACCAATACGGTACCTTATAGCAATCAGCCCCAGCATTTT.

The V and J genes are TRBV7-8 and TRBJ2-7; the D gene is possibly TRBD1 (6 bases). Germline V gives CDR1 SGHVS, CDR2 FQNEAQ. CDR3 length: 15 residues. V lost 0 bases and J 1 base, leaving 10 bases between the germline ends. DNA of the CDR3: TGTGCCAGCAGCTTAGCCCTAGGACAGTCCTACGAGCAGTACTTC. Translating it yields CASSLALGQSYEQYF.

About this clone itself: Other nucleotide sequences in the sample specify the same CDR3. The V and J genes are TRBV28 and TRBJ1-2; D may be TRBD1 (6 bases). Germline lookup yields CDR1 MDHEN and CDR2 SYDVKM. The CDR3 sequence is 12 residues long. V was shortened by 5 bases and J by 5 bases, with 9 bases between the two germline ends. CDR3 protein: CASSDRGYGYTF. In DNA, the CDR3 is TGTGCCAGCAGTGATAGGGGGTATGGCTACACCTTC.

The V and J genes are TRBV5-1 and TRBJ1-1; 7 nucleotides match TRBD1. The CDR3 covers 12 residues. The V segment lost 4 bases and the J segment 9 bases; nucleotides outside the gene matches: 6. Per germline, CDR1 SGHRS and CDR2 YFSETQ. Here the CDR3 reads CASSRDRAKAFF. The CDR3 DNA sequence: TGCGCCAGCAGCCGAGACAGGGCAAAAGCTTTCTTT.

Concerning this clone itself: This specimen includes other DNA sequences encoding the same CDR3. CDR3 residues: CASSRGTVSYEQYF. The CDR3 DNA sequence: TGTGCCAGTAGTCGAGGGACAGTCTCCTACGAGCAGTACTTC. V gene TRBV19 combines with J gene TRBJ2-7, with TRBD1 identical over 7 bases. V shed 5 bases, J shed 0 bases, and the junction held 4 bases outside the gene matches. Germline V gene data show CDR1 as LNHDA and CDR2 as SQIVND (reference sequence). The CDR3 length is 14 residues.

This chain joins TRBV6-6 and TRBJ2-1, with 7 bases that match TRBD1. CDR3 length: 15 residues. The germline V gene has CDR1 MNHNY and CDR2 SVGAGI (reference sequence). Germline trimming cut 6 bases from V and 7 bases from J; bases unmatched to any gene: 12. In DNA form, the CDR3 reads TGTGCCAGCAGCCACTCCGGGACAGCACAAAATGAGCAGTTCTTC. Translation gives CASSHSGTAQNEQFF.

This clone was picked up one time. This chain joins TRBV7-9 and TRBJ1-2; maybe TRBD1 (5 bases). Trimming removed 1 base from V and 5 bases from J, with 14 bases in between. Germline CDR1 SEHNR, CDR2 FQNEAQ (reference sequence). This CDR3 contains 15 residues. CDR3 in DNA: TGTGCCAGCAGCTTAGGGGCGGGGGAACTTTATGGCTACACCTTC. Translating gives CASSLGAGELYGYTF.

The chain recombines TRBV15 with TRBJ2-3; possibly TRBD2 for D (5 bases). CDR1 and CDR2 from the germline V gene are LNHNV and YYDKDF (reference sequence). The CDR3 extends over 16 amino acids. Trimming cost V 3 bases and J 1 base, with 14 bases left between them. The CDR3 reads CATSSRGSVGTDTQYF. In DNA form, the CDR3 reads TGTGCCACCAGCAGTCGGGGTAGCGTTGGCACAGATACGCAGTATTTT. The full variable domain, its missing parts supplied by reference TRBV15 and TRBJ2-3, is DAMVIQNPRYQVTQFGKPVTLSCSQTLNHNVMYWYQQKSSQAPKLLFHYYDKDFNNEADTPDNFQSRRPNTSFCFLDIRSPGLGDTAMYLCATSSRGSVGTDTQYFGPGTRLTVL.

The CDR3 coding sequence is TGTGCCAGCAATTTAGGACAGGGATACACTGAAGCTTTCTTT. Protein sequence: CASNLGQGYTEAFF. V gene TRBV6-1 combines with J gene TRBJ1-1, with 8 positions matching TRBD1. This CDR3 contains 14 residues. The germline V gene has CDR1 MNHNS and CDR2 SASEGT. V trimming: 7 bases; J trimming: 3 bases; junction bases outside the gene matches: 7.

The J gene is TRBJ2-1, the V gene TRBV10-3, with 7 bases identical to TRBD2. V lost 2 bases, J lost 4 bases, and 2 bases stayed unmatched. The CDR3 length is 14 residues. From germline, CDR1 is ENHRY and CDR2 SYGVKD. CDR3 DNA: TGTGCCATCAGTGAGGGGACTATTTACAATGAGCAGTTCTTC. This translates into CAISEGTIYNEQFF.

This clone was found a few times. This chain links TRBV7-9 with TRBJ2-7; 7 bases fit TRBD1. The germline gives CDR1 SEHNR, CDR2 FQNEAQ (reference sequence). The CDR3 runs to 12 residues. J gave up 1 base and V 9 bases, and 3 bases lay outside the gene matches. CDR3 bases: TGTGCCAGTACGGGACAGTCCTACGAGCAGTACTTC. This gives the protein CASTGQSYEQYF. The variable domain in full, completed from reference TRBV7-9 and TRBJ2-7, reads DTGVSQNPRHKITKRGQNVTFRCDPISEHNRLYWYRQTLGQGPEFLTYFQNEAQLEKSRLLSDRFSAERPKGSFSTLEIQRTEQGDSAMYLCASTGQSYEQYFGPGTRLTVT.

V is TRBV6-6 and J is TRBJ1-4; 10 bases map to TRBD1. The CDR3 totals 15 residues. Germline CDR1 MNHNY, CDR2 SVGAGI (reference sequence). V gave up 2 bases and J gave up 14 bases; unmatched junction bases: 11. The CDR3: CASSYEGTGERILFF. The CDR3 DNA is TGTGCCAGCAGTTACGAGGGGACAGGGGAACGAATCCTGTTTTTT.

CDR3 residues: CASRGQGAYGYTF. The DNA of the CDR3 is TGTGCCAGCCGCGGACAGGGGGCCTATGGCTACACCTTC. V and J are TRBV27 and TRBJ1-2; 11 bases are shared with TRBD1. The junction had 3 bases not matched to a gene; V was cut back by 8 bases and J by 4 bases. Germline V gene lookup returns CDR1 MNHEY and CDR2 SMNVEV (reference sequence). The CDR3 is 13 amino acids.

The chain recombines TRBV6-1 with TRBJ2-1; D not certain. This CDR3 is built from 10 residues. Trimming cost V 7 bases and J 7 bases, with 5 bases left between them. The germline CDR1 and CDR2 sequences are MNHNS and SASEGT. In nucleotides, the CDR3 is TGTGCCAGCACTAGGAATGAGCAGTTCTTC. Translation gives CASTRNEQFF.

In its sample, this clone was seen a few times. This chain uses TRBV7-9 with TRBJ1-2, with D uncertain. Trimming pared 3 bases from V and 8 bases from J, leaving 10 bases between. The CDR3 length is 12 residues. Germline loops: CDR1 SEHNR, CDR2 FQNEAQ (reference sequence). Here the CDR3 reads CASSFDTGGYTF. The CDR3 DNA reads as TGTGCCAGCAGCTTCGATACCGGGGGCTACACCTTC.

The chain carries TRBV15 and TRBJ2-2; perhaps TRBD1 as D (6 bases). V was clipped by 4 bases and J by 6 bases, with 15 bases between them. Per germline, CDR1 LNHNV and CDR2 YYDKDF (reference sequence). This CDR3 comprises 15 residues. CDR3 in amino acids: CATSILVNRAGELFF. The CDR3 nucleotides are TGTGCCACCAGCATACTTGTGAACAGGGCCGGGGAGCTGTTTTTT.